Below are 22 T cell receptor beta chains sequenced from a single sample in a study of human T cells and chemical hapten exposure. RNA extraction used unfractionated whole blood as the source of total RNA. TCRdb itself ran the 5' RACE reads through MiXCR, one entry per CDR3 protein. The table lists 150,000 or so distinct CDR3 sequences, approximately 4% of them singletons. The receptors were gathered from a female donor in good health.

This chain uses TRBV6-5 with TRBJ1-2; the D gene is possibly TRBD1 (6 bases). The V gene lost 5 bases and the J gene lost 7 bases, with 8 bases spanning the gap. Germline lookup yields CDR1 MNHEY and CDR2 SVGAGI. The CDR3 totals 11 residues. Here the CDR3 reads CASSTGSGYTF. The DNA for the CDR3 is TGTGCCAGCAGTACAGGGTCTGGCTACACCTTC.

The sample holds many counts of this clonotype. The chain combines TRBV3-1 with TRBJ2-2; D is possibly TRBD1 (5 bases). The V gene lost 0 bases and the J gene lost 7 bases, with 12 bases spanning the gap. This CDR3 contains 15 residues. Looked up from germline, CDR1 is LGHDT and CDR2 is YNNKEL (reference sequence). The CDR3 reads CASSQEWGPRGELFF. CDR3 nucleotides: TGTGCCAGCAGCCAAGAGTGGGGCCCTCGCGGGGAGCTGTTTTTT.

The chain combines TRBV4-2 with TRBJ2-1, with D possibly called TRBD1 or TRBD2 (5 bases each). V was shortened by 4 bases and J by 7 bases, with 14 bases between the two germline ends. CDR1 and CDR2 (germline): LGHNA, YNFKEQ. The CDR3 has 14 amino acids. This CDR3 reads CASSRPGRGNEQFF. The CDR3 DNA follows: TGTGCCAGCAGCCGGCCGGGACGTGGAAATGAGCAGTTCTTC.

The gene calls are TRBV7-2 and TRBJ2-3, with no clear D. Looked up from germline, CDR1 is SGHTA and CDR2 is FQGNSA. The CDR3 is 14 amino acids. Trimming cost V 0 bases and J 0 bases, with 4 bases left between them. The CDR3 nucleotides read TGTGCCAGCAGCTTAGCATGGAGCACAGATACGCAGTATTTT. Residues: CASSLAWSTDTQYF.

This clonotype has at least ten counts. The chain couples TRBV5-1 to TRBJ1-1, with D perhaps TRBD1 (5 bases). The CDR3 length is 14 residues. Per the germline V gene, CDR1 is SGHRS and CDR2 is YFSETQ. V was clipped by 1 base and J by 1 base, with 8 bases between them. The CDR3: CASSLFTGNTEAFF. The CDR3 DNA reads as TGCGCCAGCAGCTTGTTCACAGGGAACACTGAAGCTTTCTTT.

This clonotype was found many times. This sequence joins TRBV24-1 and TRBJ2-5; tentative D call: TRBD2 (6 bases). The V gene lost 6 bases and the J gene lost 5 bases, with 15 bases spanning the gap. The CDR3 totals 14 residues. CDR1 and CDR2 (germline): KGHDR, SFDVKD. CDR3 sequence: CATSTLGTVETQYF. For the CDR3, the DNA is TGTGCCACCAGTACGCTCGGGACTGTGGAGACCCAGTACTTC.

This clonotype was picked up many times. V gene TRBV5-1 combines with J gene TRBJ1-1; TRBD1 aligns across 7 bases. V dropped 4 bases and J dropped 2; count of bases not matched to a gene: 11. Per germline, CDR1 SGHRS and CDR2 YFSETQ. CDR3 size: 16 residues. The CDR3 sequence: CASSRGDSLVNTEAFF. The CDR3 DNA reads TGCGCCAGCAGCAGAGGGGACAGTTTGGTAAACACTGAAGCTTTCTTT.

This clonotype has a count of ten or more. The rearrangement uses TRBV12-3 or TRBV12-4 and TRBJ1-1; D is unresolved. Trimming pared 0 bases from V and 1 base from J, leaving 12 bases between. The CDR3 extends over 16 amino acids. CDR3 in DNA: TGTGCCAGCAGTTTAGCGCTTCACGGCCAGAACACTGAAGCTTTCTTT. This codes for CASSLALHGQNTEAFF.

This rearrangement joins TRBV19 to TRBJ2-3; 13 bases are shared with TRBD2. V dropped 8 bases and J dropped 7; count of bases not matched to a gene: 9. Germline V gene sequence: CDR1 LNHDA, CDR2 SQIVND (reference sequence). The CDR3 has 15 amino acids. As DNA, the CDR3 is TGTGCCAGTCAAACTAGCGGGGGGGCCCTATATACGCAGTATTTT. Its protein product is CASQTSGGALYTQYF.

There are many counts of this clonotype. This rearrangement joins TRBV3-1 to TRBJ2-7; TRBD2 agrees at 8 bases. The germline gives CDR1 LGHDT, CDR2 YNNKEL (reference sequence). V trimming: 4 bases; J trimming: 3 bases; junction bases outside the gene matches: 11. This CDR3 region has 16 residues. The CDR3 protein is CASSPGSPGGYYEQYF. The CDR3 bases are TGTGCCAGCAGCCCCGGTTCCCCGGGGGGGTACTACGAGCAGTACTTC.

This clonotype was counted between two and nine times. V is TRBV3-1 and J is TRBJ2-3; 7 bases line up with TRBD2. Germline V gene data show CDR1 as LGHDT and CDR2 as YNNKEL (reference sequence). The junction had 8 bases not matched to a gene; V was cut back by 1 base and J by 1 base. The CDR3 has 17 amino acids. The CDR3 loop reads CASSQVLRGTCTDTQYF. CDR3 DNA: TGTGCCAGCAGCCAAGTCTTGCGGGGGACCTGCACAGATACGCAGTATTTT.

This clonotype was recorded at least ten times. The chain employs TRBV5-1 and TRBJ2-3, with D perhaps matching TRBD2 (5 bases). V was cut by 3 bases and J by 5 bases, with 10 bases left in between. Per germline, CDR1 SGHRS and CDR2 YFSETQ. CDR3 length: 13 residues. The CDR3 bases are TGCGCCAGCAGCTCCCCGGGATTAGATACGCAGTATTTT. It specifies CASSSPGLDTQYF.

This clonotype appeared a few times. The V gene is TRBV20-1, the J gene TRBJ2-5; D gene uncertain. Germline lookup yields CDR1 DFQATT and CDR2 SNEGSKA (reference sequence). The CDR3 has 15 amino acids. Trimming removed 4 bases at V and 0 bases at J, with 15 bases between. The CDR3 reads CSATKSTLYQETQYF. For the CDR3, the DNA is TGCAGTGCTACGAAATCGACGCTGTACCAAGAGACCCAGTACTTC.

The DNA for the CDR3 is TGTGCCAGCAGTTTGGGGGGCGGGTATGAAGCTTTCTTT. Amino acid sequence: CASSLGGGYEAFF. The rearrangement uses TRBV27 and TRBJ1-1, with D maybe TRBD1 (6 bases). This CDR3 comprises 13 residues. From germline, CDR1 is MNHEY and CDR2 SMNVEV (reference sequence). V was shortened by 3 bases and J by 7 bases, with 12 bases between the two germline ends.

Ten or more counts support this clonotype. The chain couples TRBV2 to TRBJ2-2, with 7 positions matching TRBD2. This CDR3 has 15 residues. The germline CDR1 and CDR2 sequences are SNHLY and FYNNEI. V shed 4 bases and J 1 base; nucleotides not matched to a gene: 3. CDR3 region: CASSAGLVNTGELFF. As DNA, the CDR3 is TGTGCCAGCAGTGCTGGACTAGTGAACACCGGGGAGCTGTTTTTT.

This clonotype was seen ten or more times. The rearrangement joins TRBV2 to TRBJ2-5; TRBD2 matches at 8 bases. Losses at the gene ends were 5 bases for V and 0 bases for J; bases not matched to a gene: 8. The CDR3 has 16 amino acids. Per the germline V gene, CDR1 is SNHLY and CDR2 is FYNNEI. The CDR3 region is CASSFRGGRYQETQYF. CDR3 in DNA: TGTGCCAGCAGTTTTCGGGGGGGACGGTACCAAGAGACCCAGTACTTC.

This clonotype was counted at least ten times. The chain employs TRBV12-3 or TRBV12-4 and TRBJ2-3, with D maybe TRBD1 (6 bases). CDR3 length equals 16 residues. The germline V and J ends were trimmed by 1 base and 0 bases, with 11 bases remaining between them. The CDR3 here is CASSLGTDLSTDTQYF. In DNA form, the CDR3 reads TGTGCCAGCAGTTTAGGGACAGACCTTAGCACAGATACGCAGTATTTT.

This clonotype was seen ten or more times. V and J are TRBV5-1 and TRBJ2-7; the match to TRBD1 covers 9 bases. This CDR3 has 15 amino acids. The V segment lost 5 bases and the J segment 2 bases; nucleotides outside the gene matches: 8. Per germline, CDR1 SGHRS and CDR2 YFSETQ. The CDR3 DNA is TGCGCCAGCAGTTCCGGGACAGGGCGCGCCTACGAGCAGTACTTC. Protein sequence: CASSSGTGRAYEQYF.

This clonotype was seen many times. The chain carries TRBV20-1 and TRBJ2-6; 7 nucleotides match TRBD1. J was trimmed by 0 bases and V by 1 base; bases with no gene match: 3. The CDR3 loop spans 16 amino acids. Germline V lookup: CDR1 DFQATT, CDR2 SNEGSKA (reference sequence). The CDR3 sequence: CSARGQGTSGANVLTF. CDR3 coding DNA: TGCAGTGCTAGAGGACAGGGTACCTCTGGGGCCAACGTCCTGACTTTC.

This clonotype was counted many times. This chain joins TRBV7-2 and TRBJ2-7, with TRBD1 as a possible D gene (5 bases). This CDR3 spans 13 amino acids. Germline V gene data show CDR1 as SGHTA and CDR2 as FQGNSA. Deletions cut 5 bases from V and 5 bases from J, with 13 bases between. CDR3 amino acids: CASSLWAGHEQYF. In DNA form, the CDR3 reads TGTGCCAGCAGCCTTTGGGCAGGGCACGAGCAGTACTTC.

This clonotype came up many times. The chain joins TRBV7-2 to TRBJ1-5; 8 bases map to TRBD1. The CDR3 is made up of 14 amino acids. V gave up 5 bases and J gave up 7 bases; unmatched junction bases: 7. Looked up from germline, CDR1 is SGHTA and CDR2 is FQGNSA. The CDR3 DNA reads TGTGCCAGCAGCCGAGACAGGGGTGGGCAGCCCCAGCATTTT. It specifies CASSRDRGGQPQHF.

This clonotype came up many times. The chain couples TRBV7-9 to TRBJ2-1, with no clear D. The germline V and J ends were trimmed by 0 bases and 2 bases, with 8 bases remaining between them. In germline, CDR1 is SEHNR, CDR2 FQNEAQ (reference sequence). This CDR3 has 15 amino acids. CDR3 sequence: CASSLAGSTYNEQFF. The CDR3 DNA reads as TGTGCCAGCAGCTTAGCGGGGTCTACCTACAATGAGCAGTTCTTC.